This T cell receptor beta chain comes out of a study of regulatory T cells in long-lasting Graves disease. The time point: newly diagnosed GD, antithyroid drugs for less than 3 months. The TCR library was made from RNA extracted from PBMCs. Germline assignment: CDR1 SGHRS and CDR2 YFSETQ. This CDR3 region has 14 residues. The V gene lost 0 bases and the J gene lost 6 bases, with 9 bases spanning the gap. This clonotype was counted a few times. Combining iRepertoire HTBI primers with Arm-PCR of CDR3 regions, the authors built TCR beta libraries. TCRdb itself ran the multiplex PCR reads through MiXCR, one entry per CDR3 protein. This table holds around 460,000 distinct CDR3 sequences, approximately 14% found once. The same data also contributed to another study, on T cells in Graves' hyperthyroidism and ophthalmopathy.

The chain combines TRBV5-1 with TRBJ2-2; no firm D call. The receptor was derived from a woman aged 50 to 60 with Graves disease. The source was peripheral blood mononuclear cells (PBMCs), collected at new diagnosis, from a patient treated with antithyroid drugs. The CDR3 sequence is CASSLGGFSGELFF. The CDR3 DNA sequence: TGCGCCAGCAGCTTGGGAGGCTTTTCCGGGGAGCTGTTTTTT.